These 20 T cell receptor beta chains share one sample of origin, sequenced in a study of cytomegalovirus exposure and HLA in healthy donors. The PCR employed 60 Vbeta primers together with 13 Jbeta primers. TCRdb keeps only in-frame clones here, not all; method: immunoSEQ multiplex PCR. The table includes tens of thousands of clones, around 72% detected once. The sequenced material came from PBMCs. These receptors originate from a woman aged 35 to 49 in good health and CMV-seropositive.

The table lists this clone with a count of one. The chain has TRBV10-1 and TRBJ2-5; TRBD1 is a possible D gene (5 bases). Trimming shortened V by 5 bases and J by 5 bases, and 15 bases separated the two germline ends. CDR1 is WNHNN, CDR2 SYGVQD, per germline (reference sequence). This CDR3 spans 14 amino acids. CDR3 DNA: TGCGCCAGCAGTTTACATACGGCAGGGGAGACCCAGTACTTC. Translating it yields CASSLHTAGETQYF.

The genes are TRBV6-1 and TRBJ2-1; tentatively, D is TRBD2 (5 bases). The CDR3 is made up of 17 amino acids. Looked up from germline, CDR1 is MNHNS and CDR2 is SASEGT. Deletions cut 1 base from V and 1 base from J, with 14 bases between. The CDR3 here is CASSEGTVGDSYNEQFF. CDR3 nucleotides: TGTGCCAGCAGTGAAGGGACGGTCGGGGATTCCTACAATGAGCAGTTCTTC.

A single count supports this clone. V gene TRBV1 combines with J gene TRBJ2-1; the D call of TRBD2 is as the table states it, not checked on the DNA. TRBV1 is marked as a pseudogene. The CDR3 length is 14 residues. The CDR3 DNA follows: TGCACCAGCAGCCACGGAGCGGGGGGCCCCCGTCAGTTCTTC. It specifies CTSSHGAGGPRQFF.

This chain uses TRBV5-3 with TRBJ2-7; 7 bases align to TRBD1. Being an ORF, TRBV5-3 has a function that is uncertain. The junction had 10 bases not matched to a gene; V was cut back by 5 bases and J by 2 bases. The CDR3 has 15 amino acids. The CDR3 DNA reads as TGTGCCAGAAGGGACGGGACAGTCGGTGCCTACGAGCAGTACTTC. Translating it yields CARRDGTVGAYEQYF.

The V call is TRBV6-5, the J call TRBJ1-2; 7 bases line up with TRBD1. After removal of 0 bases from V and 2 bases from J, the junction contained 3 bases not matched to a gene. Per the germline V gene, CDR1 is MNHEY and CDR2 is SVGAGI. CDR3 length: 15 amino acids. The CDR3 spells CASSYSRGQNYGYTF. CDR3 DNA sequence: TGTGCCAGCAGTTACTCTAGGGGACAGAACTATGGCTACACCTTC.

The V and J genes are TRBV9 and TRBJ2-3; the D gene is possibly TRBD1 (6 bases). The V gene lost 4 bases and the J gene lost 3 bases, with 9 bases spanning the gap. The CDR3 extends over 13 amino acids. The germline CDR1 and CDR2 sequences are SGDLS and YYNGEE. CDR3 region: CASSLRGTDTQYF. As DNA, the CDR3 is TGTGCCAGCAGCCTGAGGGGGACAGATACGCAGTATTTT.

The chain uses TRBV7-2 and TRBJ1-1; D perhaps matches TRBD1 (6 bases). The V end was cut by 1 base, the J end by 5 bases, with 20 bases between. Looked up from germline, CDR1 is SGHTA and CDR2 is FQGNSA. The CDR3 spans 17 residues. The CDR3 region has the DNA TGTGCCAGCAGCTTAGGACCTATGACAGGAGAGAAGACTGAAGCTTTCTTT. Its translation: CASSLGPMTGEKTEAFF.

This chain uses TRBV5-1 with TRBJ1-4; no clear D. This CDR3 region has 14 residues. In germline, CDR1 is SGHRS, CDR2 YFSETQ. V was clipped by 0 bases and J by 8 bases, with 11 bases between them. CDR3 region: CASSLGGVREKLFF. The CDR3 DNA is TGCGCCAGCAGCTTGGGTGGTGTACGGGAAAAACTGTTTTTT.

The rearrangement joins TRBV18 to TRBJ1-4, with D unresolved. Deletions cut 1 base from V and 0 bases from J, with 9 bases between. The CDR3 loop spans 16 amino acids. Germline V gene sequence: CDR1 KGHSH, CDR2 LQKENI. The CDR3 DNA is TGTGCCAGCTCACCACTTCCAGTCTCAACTAATGAAAAACTGTTTTTT. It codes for CASSPLPVSTNEKLFF.

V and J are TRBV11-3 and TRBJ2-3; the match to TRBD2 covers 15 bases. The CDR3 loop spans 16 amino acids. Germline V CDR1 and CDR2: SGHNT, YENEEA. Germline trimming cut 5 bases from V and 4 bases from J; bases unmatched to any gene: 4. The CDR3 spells CASSPGTSGGPDTQYF. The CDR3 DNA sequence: TGTGCCAGCAGCCCGGGGACTAGCGGGGGGCCAGATACGCAGTATTTT.

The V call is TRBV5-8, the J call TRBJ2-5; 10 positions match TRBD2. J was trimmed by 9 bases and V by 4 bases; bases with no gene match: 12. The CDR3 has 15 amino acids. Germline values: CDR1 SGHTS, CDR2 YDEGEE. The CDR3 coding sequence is TGTGCCAGCAGCCGGACTAGCGGCCTCGGTGAGGCCCAGTACTTC. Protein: CASSRTSGLGEAQYF.

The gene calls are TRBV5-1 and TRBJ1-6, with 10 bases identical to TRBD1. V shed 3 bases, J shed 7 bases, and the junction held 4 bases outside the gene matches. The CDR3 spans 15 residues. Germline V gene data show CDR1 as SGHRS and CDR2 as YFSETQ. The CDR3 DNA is TGCGCCAGCAGCTCTCCGGGACAGGGGAATTCACCCCTCCACTTT. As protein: CASSSPGQGNSPLHF.

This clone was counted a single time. The CDR3 protein is CASTFVSGAAEAFF. CDR3 coding DNA: TGTGCCAGTACCTTTGTGTCAGGGGCGGCGGAAGCTTTCTTT. The J gene is TRBJ1-1, the V gene TRBV19, with a weak D call TRBD1 (6 bases). This CDR3 is built from 14 residues. Trimming cost V 7 bases and J 8 bases, with 20 bases left between them. Germline-derived CDR1 and CDR2 are LNHDA and SQIVND (reference sequence). The complete variable domain, with remaining parts taken from reference TRBV19 and TRBJ1-1, reads DGGITQSPKYLFRKEGQNVTLSCEQNLNHDAMYWYRQDPGQGLRLIYYSQIVNDFQKGDIAEGYSVSREKKESFPLTVTSAQKNPTAFYLCASTFVSGAAEAFFGQGTRLTVV.

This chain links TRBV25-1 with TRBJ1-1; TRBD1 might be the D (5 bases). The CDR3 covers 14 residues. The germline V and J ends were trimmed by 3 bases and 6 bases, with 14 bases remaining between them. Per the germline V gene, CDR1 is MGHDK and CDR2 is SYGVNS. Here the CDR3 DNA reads TGTGCCAGCAGTGACCGACAGCCCCCCCCTGAAGCTTTCTTT. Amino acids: CASSDRQPPPEAFF.

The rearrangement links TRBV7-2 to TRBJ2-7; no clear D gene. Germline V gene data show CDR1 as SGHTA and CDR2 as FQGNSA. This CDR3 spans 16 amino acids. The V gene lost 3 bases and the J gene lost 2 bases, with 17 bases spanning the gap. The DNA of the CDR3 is TGTGCCAGCAGCTTGGGTATTTGGAGTTCCCCCTACGAGCAGTACTTC. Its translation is CASSLGIWSSPYEQYF.

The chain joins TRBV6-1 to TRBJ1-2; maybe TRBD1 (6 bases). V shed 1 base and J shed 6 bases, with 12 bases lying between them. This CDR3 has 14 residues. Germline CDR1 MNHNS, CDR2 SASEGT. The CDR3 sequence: CASSEVGQGNGYTF. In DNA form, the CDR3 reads TGTGCCAGCAGTGAAGTAGGCCAGGGGAATGGCTACACCTTC.

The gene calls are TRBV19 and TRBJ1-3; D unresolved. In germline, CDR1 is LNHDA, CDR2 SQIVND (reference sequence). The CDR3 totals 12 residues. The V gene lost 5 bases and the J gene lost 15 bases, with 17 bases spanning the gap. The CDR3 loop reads CASSAPHAREYF. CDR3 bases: TGTGCCAGTAGTGCCCCTCACGCAAGAGAATATTTT.

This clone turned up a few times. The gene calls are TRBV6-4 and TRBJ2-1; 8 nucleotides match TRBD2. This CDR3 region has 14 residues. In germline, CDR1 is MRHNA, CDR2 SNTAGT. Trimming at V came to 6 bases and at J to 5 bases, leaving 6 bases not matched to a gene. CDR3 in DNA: TGTGCCAGCAGCTCGGGACTAGACCACAATGAGCAGTTCTTC. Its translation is CASSSGLDHNEQFF.

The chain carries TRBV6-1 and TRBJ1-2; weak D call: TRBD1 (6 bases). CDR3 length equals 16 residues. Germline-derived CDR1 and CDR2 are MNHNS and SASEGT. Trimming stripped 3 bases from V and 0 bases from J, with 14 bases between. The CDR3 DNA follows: TGTGCCAGCAGTGACAATAGGGACAAAGCTAACTATGGCTACACCTTC. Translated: CASSDNRDKANYGYTF.

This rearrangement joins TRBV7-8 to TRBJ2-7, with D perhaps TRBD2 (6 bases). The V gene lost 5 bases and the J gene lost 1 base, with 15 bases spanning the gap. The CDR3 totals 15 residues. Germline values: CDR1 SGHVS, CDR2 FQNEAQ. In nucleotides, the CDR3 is TGTGCCAGCAGCCCGCCGGGACTGAATTCCTACGAGCAGTACTTC. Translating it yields CASSPPGLNSYEQYF.